The next 5 T cell receptor beta chains were all read from a single sample in a study of cytomegalovirus exposure and HLA in healthy donors. 60 Vbeta and 13 Jbeta primers were used in PCR. Only in-frame clones appear in the TCRdb table, and some are missing; sequencing was by immunoSEQ multiplex PCR. This sample has about 150,000 clones, with about 88% found just once. Sequenced: PBMCs. Receptors originate from a woman aged 18-30 years in good health and CMV-seronegative.

V usage is TRBV5-1 and J usage is TRBJ1-5; 9 bases agree with TRBD1. The CDR3 consists of 16 residues. V gave up 0 bases and J gave up 0 bases; unmatched junction bases: 1. Per germline, CDR1 SGHRS and CDR2 YFSETQ. The CDR3 is CASSLGDRDSNQPQHF. The CDR3 DNA is TGCGCCAGCAGCTTGGGGGACAGGGATAGCAATCAGCCCCAGCATTTT. The full variable domain, with the rest looked up from reference TRBV5-1 and TRBJ1-5, is KAGVTQTPRYLIKTRGQQVTLSCSPISGHRSVSWYQQTPGQGLQFLFEYFSETQRNKGNFPGRFSGRQFSNSRSEMNVSTLELGDSALYLCASSLGDRDSNQPQHFGDGTRLSIL.

The chain recombines TRBV5-4 with TRBJ2-7, with TRBD2 matching 8 bases. V shed 4 bases, J shed 0 bases, and the junction held 9 bases outside the gene matches. Germline V gene sequence: CDR1 SGHNT, CDR2 YYREEE (reference sequence). The CDR3 covers 16 residues. For the CDR3, the DNA is TGTGCCAGCAGCCCGGTGGCGGGGGGTCTCTCCTACGAGCAGTACTTC. This translates into CASSPVAGGLSYEQYF.

The chain uses TRBV28 and TRBJ1-2; no reliable D call. CDR1 is MDHEN, CDR2 SYDVKM, per germline. There are 13 residues in the CDR3. V lost 3 bases, J lost 4 bases, and 9 bases lay in between. CDR3 region: CASSFSRLYGYTF. For the CDR3, the DNA is TGTGCCAGCAGTTTCTCCAGGCTCTATGGCTACACCTTC.

This clone was recorded only once. In nucleotides, the CDR3 is TGTGCCAGCAGCCTCGGCCAAGGGGGTTCCGAGCAGTACTTC. It translates to CASSLGQGGSEQYF. This chain uses TRBV11-3 with TRBJ2-7; TRBD1 might be the D (6 bases). The V end was cut by 5 bases, the J end by 6 bases, with 17 bases between. Germline CDR1 and CDR2: SGHNT and YENEEA. The CDR3 runs 14 residues.

The chain couples TRBV28 to TRBJ2-5; D unclear. The J call is in doubt because the DNA end fits TRBJ2-7 better. The CDR3 consists of 12 residues. Germline values: CDR1 MDHEN, CDR2 SYDVKM. The CDR3: CASSLSPCEQYF. The CDR3, as DNA: TGTGCCAGCAGTTTATCACCTTGCGAGCAGTACTTC.